The 26 T cell receptor beta chains reported below all come from one sample, sequenced in a study of blood T cells in healthy people across ages. A sample-barcoded 5' primer and a J-beta primer mix were used in a second PCR of roughly 7 to 11 cycles. TCRdb recomputed calls from the 5' RACE reads with MiXCR, one row per CDR3 protein. The sample has approximately 730,000 distinct CDR3 sequences, roughly 47% seen once. Source material: blood. Source of these receptors: a woman between 55 and 75 years old in good health.

This clonotype was seen a few times. The CDR3 protein is CASRMDRGEQFF. Written as DNA, the CDR3 is TGTGCCAGCAGGATGGACAGGGGCGAGCAGTTCTTC. This chain uses TRBV2 with TRBJ2-1; 9 nucleotides align to TRBD1. CDR3 size: 12 residues. Trimming took 6 bases from V and 10 from J; bases not matched to a gene: 4. Per germline, CDR1 SNHLY and CDR2 FYNNEI. Full variable domain (missing parts from reference TRBV2 and TRBJ2-1): EPEVTQTPSHQVTQMGQEVILRCVPISNHLYFYWYRQILGQKVEFLVSFYNNEISEKSEIFDDQFSVERPDGSNFTLKIRSTKLEDSAMYFCASRMDRGEQFFGPGTRLTVL.

This chain uses TRBV7-2 with TRBJ1-1, with D possibly being TRBD1 (6 bases). CDR3 length equals 14 residues. Per the germline V gene, CDR1 is SGHTA and CDR2 is FQGNSA. V was cut by 5 bases and J by 5 bases, with 15 bases left in between. CDR3 nucleotide sequence: TGTGCCAGCAGCCCGACAGGTAAAGTGACTGAAGCTTTCTTT. Amino acids: CASSPTGKVTEAFF.

V gene TRBV9 combines with J gene TRBJ2-3; TRBD2 agrees at 7 bases. The germline V gene encodes CDR1 SGDLS and CDR2 YYNGEE. J lost 1 base, V lost 3 bases, and 8 bases had no gene match. The CDR3 spans 16 residues. The CDR3 protein is CASSAESSGGTDTQYF. The CDR3 bases are TGTGCCAGCAGCGCCGAATCTAGCGGCGGCACAGATACGCAGTATTTT.

The gene calls are TRBV28 and TRBJ2-7; TRBD2 aligns across 8 bases. With 6 bases clipped from V and 6 bases from J, the junction kept 16 bases outside the gene matches. The CDR3 has 16 residues. Germline V gene sequence: CDR1 MDHEN, CDR2 SYDVKM. The DNA for the CDR3 is TGTGCCAGCAGCGGCTGGCTGGGACTAGAGTCTGCCGAGCAGTACTTC. Translation: CASSGWLGLESAEQYF. Full variable domain (missing parts from reference TRBV28 and TRBJ2-7): DVKVTQSSRYLVKRTGEKVFLECVQDMDHENMFWYRQDPGLGLRLIYFSYDVKMKEKGDIPEGYSVSREKKERFSLILESASTNQTSMYLCASSGWLGLESAEQYFGPGTRLTVT.

This chain joins TRBV11-2 and TRBJ1-2; TRBD1 might be the D (5 bases). In germline, CDR1 is SGHAT, CDR2 FQNNGV. The CDR3 runs to 14 residues. With 1 base removed from V and 4 bases from J, the gap between germline ends came to 10 bases. CDR3 bases: TGTGCCAGCAGCTTAGGGGGGGACGGCTATGGCTACACCTTC. It is translated as CASSLGGDGYGYTF.

V and J are TRBV7-3 and TRBJ2-3; TRBD1 aligns across 10 bases. V shed 0 bases and J 6 bases; nucleotides not matched to a gene: 9. In germline, CDR1 is SGHTA, CDR2 FQGTGA. The CDR3 runs 17 residues. CDR3 residues: CASSLTPGQGLYDTQYF. For the CDR3, the DNA is TGTGCCAGCAGCTTAACCCCGGGACAGGGGTTATACGATACGCAGTATTTT.

The rearrangement uses TRBV27 and TRBJ2-4; D may be TRBD1 (5 bases). Gene TRBJ2-7 matches the end of the DNA better, so the J call may be wrong. In germline, CDR1 is MNHEY, CDR2 SMNVEV (reference sequence). This CDR3 spans 16 amino acids. The DNA for the CDR3 is TGTGCCAGCAGTTTATCCTCTGACAGTTGGCCCTACGAGCAGTACTTC. Residues: CASSLSSDSWPYEQYF.

The V call is TRBV20-1, the J call TRBJ2-1, with D uncertain. This CDR3 is 14 amino acids long. The germline CDR1 and CDR2 sequences are DFQATT and SNEGSKA (reference sequence). V lost 5 bases and J 0 bases, leaving 11 bases between the germline ends. The CDR3 sequence is CSAVTSSSYNEQFF. The CDR3 DNA sequence: TGCAGTGCTGTTACTTCGAGCTCCTACAATGAGCAGTTCTTC.

The chain combines TRBV12-3 or TRBV12-4 with TRBJ1-5, with TRBD1 matching 8 bases. Trimming removed 4 bases from V and 2 bases from J; junction bases left unmatched: 10. This CDR3 region has 17 residues. In DNA form, the CDR3 reads TGTGCCAGCAGTTCAAAACTACCGGGACAGGGCAATCAGCCCCAGCATTTT. Residues: CASSSKLPGQGNQPQHF.

The chain combines TRBV27 with TRBJ1-2; 8 bases agree with TRBD1. The CDR3 has 17 residues. Germline V CDR1 and CDR2: MNHEY, SMNVEV (reference sequence). V lost 2 bases, J lost 7 bases, and 15 bases stayed unmatched. DNA of the CDR3: TGTGCCAGCAGTTTAGGGATGTGGGCAGGGGGCGCGCGTGGCTACACCTTC. Translated, it gives CASSLGMWAGGARGYTF.

The chain uses TRBV20-1 and TRBJ2-3, with 8 bases aligning to TRBD1. V lost 6 bases, J lost 1 base, and 3 bases stayed unmatched. This CDR3 has 13 residues. CDR1 DFQATT and CDR2 SNEGSKA come from the germline V gene (reference sequence). DNA of the CDR3: TGCAGTGCCCCGGACAGGGGCACAGATACGCAGTATTTT. Translating it yields CSAPDRGTDTQYF.

The gene calls are TRBV6-1 and TRBJ2-5; TRBD1 agrees at 7 bases. With the DNA end fitting TRBJ2-7 better, the J assignment may be wrong. Germline V lookup: CDR1 MNHNS, CDR2 SASEGT. This CDR3 spans 16 amino acids. The CDR3 bases are TGTGCCAGCAGTCAAACGCATGAAGGGGGCAACTACGAGCAGTACTTC. Amino acids: CASSQTHEGGNYEQYF.

The V gene is TRBV5-1, the J gene TRBJ2-1, with a possible D match to TRBD2 (6 bases). V gave up 0 bases and J gave up 10 bases, with 14 bases separating them. Per the germline V gene, CDR1 is SGHRS and CDR2 is YFSETQ. This CDR3 spans 14 amino acids. CDR3 nucleotides: TGCGCCAGCAGCTTGGCAGGGAGGCTCGGCGAGCAGTTCTTC. Its translation is CASSLAGRLGEQFF.

The rearrangement links TRBV6-6 to TRBJ1-2; tentatively, D is TRBD1 (5 bases). Germline CDR1 reads MNHNY; CDR2 reads SVGAGI (reference sequence). With 2 bases removed from V and 0 bases from J, the gap between germline ends came to 16 bases. This CDR3 is 17 amino acids long. This CDR3 reads CASSYQTAISSNYGYTF. For the CDR3, the DNA is TGTGCCAGCAGTTACCAGACAGCAATCAGTTCTAACTATGGCTACACCTTC.

A remark on this clonotype: A read error may produce the germline difference seen at one junction end. DNA for the CDR3: TGTGCCAGCAGTGAGCAGGGTTCGGGTACAGATGCGCAGTATTTT. Translating gives CASSEQGSGTDAQYF. This chain links TRBV2 with TRBJ2-3; D is possibly TRBD1 (5 bases). The CDR3 sequence is 15 residues long. Germline lookup yields CDR1 SNHLY and CDR2 FYNNEI.

Only a few counts were recorded for this clonotype. The chain recombines TRBV28 with TRBJ2-7; D gene uncertain. The CDR3 runs to 13 residues. The germline V gene has CDR1 MDHEN and CDR2 SYDVKM. Trimming took off 5 bases at V and 2 bases at J, with 10 bases between the two ends. For the CDR3, the DNA is TGTGCCAGCAGTGTAGGGATGGCCTACGAGCAGTACTTC. Its protein product is CASSVGMAYEQYF.

For this clonotype: A much larger clone differs by one base, so this may be a read error. The CDR3 reads CASNPRDSEQFF. DNA for the CDR3: TGTGCCAGCAATCCCCGTGACAGTGAGCAGTTCTTC. V is TRBV6-6 and J is TRBJ2-1; TRBD1 might be the D (5 bases). The CDR3 contains 12 residues. CDR1 MNHNY and CDR2 SVGAGI come from the germline V gene (reference sequence). V was pared by 7 bases and J by 9 bases, with 13 bases between.

This clonotype was detected a few times. The genes are TRBV2 and TRBJ2-1; 11 bases line up with TRBD2. The CDR3 is 15 residues long. In germline, CDR1 is SNHLY, CDR2 FYNNEI. J lost 7 bases, V lost 9 bases, and 11 bases had no gene match. The DNA of the CDR3 is TGTGCCAGTGAAGGAATAGCGGGGGGGCTTAATGAGCAGTTCTTC. Translation gives CASEGIAGGLNEQFF.

The rearrangement links TRBV29-1 to TRBJ2-3; D tentatively reads TRBD1 or TRBD2 (6 bases each). The CDR3 consists of 16 residues. Germline lookup yields CDR1 SQVTM and CDR2 ANQGSEA. The germline V and J ends were trimmed by 5 bases and 1 base, with 19 bases remaining between them. CDR3 protein: CSVSGATAYRTDTQYF. The CDR3 DNA sequence: TGCAGCGTTTCGGGGGCGACTGCCTATCGCACAGATACGCAGTATTTT.

The chain recombines TRBV2 with TRBJ2-2; a weak D match, TRBD2 (6 bases). Trimming pared 3 bases from V and 4 bases from J, leaving 12 bases between. Germline assignment: CDR1 SNHLY and CDR2 FYNNEI. This CDR3 region has 15 residues. Written as DNA, the CDR3 is TGTGCCAGCAGTGACTGGGGGGTGCGCACCGGGGAGCTGTTTTTT. It translates to CASSDWGVRTGELFF.

DNA of the CDR3: TGTGCCAGCAGCTCCCACGGCGGGGGTTCCTACAATGAGCAGTTCTTC. It specifies CASSSHGGGSYNEQFF. The V and J genes are TRBV7-3 and TRBJ2-1; 7 bases are a match to TRBD2. Looked up from germline, CDR1 is SGHTA and CDR2 is FQGTGA. The length of the CDR3 is 16 residues. J was trimmed by 1 base and V by 4 bases; bases with no gene match: 7.

The count of this clonotype is one. The DNA for the CDR3 is TGTGCCAGCAGCCAAACAGGGGAGTGGACTGAAGCTTTCTTT. This sequence encodes CASSQTGEWTEAFF. The chain joins TRBV7-9 to TRBJ1-1, with 7 bases lining up with TRBD1. Trimming took 5 bases from V and 5 from J; bases not matched to a gene: 8. There are 14 residues in the CDR3. Germline loops: CDR1 SEHNR, CDR2 FQNEAQ (reference sequence).

A single count supports this clonotype. V gene TRBV7-8 combines with J gene TRBJ1-6; D not resolved. Looked up from germline, CDR1 is SGHVS and CDR2 is FQNEAQ. This CDR3 is 15 amino acids long. Trimming removed 5 bases at V and 2 bases at J, with 10 bases between. The CDR3 region has the DNA TGTGCCAGCAGCGCAATCAGACCCTATAATTCACCCCTCCACTTT. Protein product: CASSAIRPYNSPLHF.

The chain links TRBV15 to TRBJ2-5; unclear D gene. The J call may be in error: the DNA end matches TRBJ2-7 better. CDR3 length: 12 residues. From germline, CDR1 is LNHNV and CDR2 YYDKDF (reference sequence). The CDR3 DNA follows: TGTGCCACCAGCAGAGATAAGAACGAGCAGTACTTC. Its translation: CATSRDKNEQYF.

This chain links TRBV30 with TRBJ1-5; D not certain. There are 14 residues in the CDR3. Trimming took off 4 bases at V and 3 bases at J, with 13 bases between the two ends. Germline CDR1 is GTSNPN and CDR2 is SVGIG (reference sequence). Written as DNA, the CDR3 is TGTGCCTGGAACATGGGCGGTCCCAATCAGCCCCAGCATTTT. This gives the protein CAWNMGGPNQPQHF.

This clonotype was counted a few times. The rearrangement links TRBV12-3 or TRBV12-4 to TRBJ1-6; maybe TRBD1 (5 bases). The CDR3 loop spans 14 amino acids. Trimming cost V 3 bases and J 10 bases, with 13 bases left between them. CDR3: CASSFIPGQSPLHF. The CDR3 region has the DNA TGTGCCAGCAGTTTTATCCCAGGGCAATCACCCCTCCACTTT.